What follows are 3 T cell receptor beta chains derived from one specimen sequenced in a study of tumor-infiltrating lymphocytes in primary liver carcinoma (dated by TCRdb to about 2017). Sequencer: Illumina HiSeq 2500. Using a constant-region primer and ProtoScript II reverse transcriptase, TCRbeta-specific cDNA was reverse-transcribed from around 500 ng total RNA. The TCRbeta libraries were prepared through three rounds of nested multiplex PCR following a slightly modified ARM-PCR procedure. Each of the first two PCR rounds ran for roughly 9 cycles using multiplex TRBV1-TRBV30 forward primers together with a Cbeta reverse primer. In TCRdb, the public reads were trimmed at Q25 with fastp and aligned with MiXCR, with productive beta chains retained. For every CDR3 protein sequence, its rows merge into one entry that carries the most common genes and DNA. The sample contains 80,000 or so distinct CDR3 sequences, about two thirds of them found a single time. About an eighth of the sample is taken by the ten largest.

Without any cell sorting, total RNA and DNA were extracted together from around 20-30 mg of bulk tissue using the AllPrep DNA/RNA mini kit. Sequenced sample: liver tumor tissue from sampling region 4. The cell subset or site label here, explained by the study, means: tumor region T4, right-lateral pole. The receptors derive from a woman in her fifties or sixties with primary liver carcinoma and hepatitis B virus infection.

With respect to this clonotype: With a much larger clone just one base away, this may be a read error. The J gene is TRBJ1-6, the V gene TRBV6-4; D not resolved. The V gene's germline CDR1 is MRHNA and CDR2 SNTAGT. This CDR3 region has 14 residues. The CDR3 region has the DNA TGTACCAGCAGTGACGGGCCAAATAATTCACCCCTCCACTTT. The encoded protein is CTSSDGPNNSPLHF.

About this clonotype itself: Given a much more abundant clone one base away, this may be a read error. The chain couples TRBV18 to TRBJ2-1; D is possibly TRBD2 (6 bases). Trimming left V 9 bases short and J 9 bases short, with 18 bases between. Germline CDR1 is KGHSH and CDR2 is LQKENI. The CDR3 length is 13 residues. CDR3 sequence (DNA): TGTGCCAGGGGGAGGACGGCTCTACCTGAGCAGTTCTTC. It yields the protein CARGRTALPEQFF.

This clonotype was detected many times. The chain is built from TRBV10-3 and TRBJ2-6, with unresolved D. V dropped 0 bases and J dropped 0 bases, with 6 bases sitting between them. Per the germline V gene, CDR1 is ENHRY and CDR2 is SYGVKD. CDR3 length: 16 amino acids. The CDR3 region has the DNA TGTGCCATCAGTGAGTCGGCTGGCTCTGGGGCCAACGTCCTGACTTTC. Amino acids: CAISESAGSGANVLTF.